This T cell receptor (beta chain) was sequenced for a study of cytomegalovirus exposure and HLA in healthy donors. For the study at large: Across roughly 400 genotyped donors, 81% landed in the Caucasian-associated ancestry cluster. Study-level points and caveats: Presence/absence analyses took donor sequencing depth as roughly uniform.

Comments on this clone: Antigen unknown.

This CDR3 is 13 amino acids long. Germline V CDR1 and CDR2: SGDLS, YYNGEE. The trim removed 2 bases at V and 9 bases at J, leaving 2 bases unmatched. The PCR had 60 Vbeta and 13 Jbeta primers. The repertoire was sequenced with immunoSEQ multiplex PCR; TCRdb's copy has only in-frame clones and lacks some. This sample has tens of thousands of clones; approximately 79% occur once, and the top ten carry about 12%. V is TRBV9 and J is TRBJ2-1; 10 bases fit TRBD1. The sample consisted of PBMCs. The receptor was isolated from a woman between 40 and 50 years old in good health and CMV-seropositive. The CDR3 DNA reads as TGTGCCAGCAGCGTGACAGGGGGCAGTGAGCAGTTCTTC. This translates into CASSVTGGSEQFF.